In this sample, the clone carrying this TCR beta chain turned up a few times. Its antigen is as yet unknown. The record originates from a study of vaccination effects on CD4 cells after COVID-19. The overall study: Post-vaccine samples followed the second dose by a median of 72 days.

Clones were read by immunoSEQ multiplex PCR, and TCRdb kept only the in-frame ones, dropping some. The table shows roughly 41,000 clones, with around 80% occurring only once. The ends were cut back, 4 bases at V and 3 bases at J, with 19 bases in the middle. Per the germline V gene, CDR1 is SNHLY and CDR2 is FYNNEI. This CDR3 region has 16 residues. CD4+ T cells specific for antigen were expanded with viral peptide pools by the ViraFEST assay before sequencing. CD4+ T cells were isolated after less than 12 days of culture. Two-dose BNT162b2 or mRNA-1273 vaccination was given to participants. Nucleocapsid antibodies were negative in the vaccine recipients, who had never had SARS-CoV-2 infection.

The material sequenced was CD4+ T cells from PBMCs cultured with HCoV-OC43 spike peptides, taken after COVID-19 vaccination. Subset specified: HCoV-OC43 spike overlapping peptide pool stimulation. The clonotype originates from a human donor who received a COVID-19 vaccine. V usage is TRBV2 and J usage is TRBJ2-7; D possibly corresponds to TRBD1 (6 bases). The CDR3, as DNA: TGTGCCAGCAGTGGCAGTATTGGGGGCATTATCTACGAGCAGTACTTC. This translates into CASSGSIGGIIYEQYF.